This TCR beta chain was identified during a study of blood T cell repertoires in COVID-19. The CDR3 runs 16 residues. V trimming: 4 bases; J trimming: 1 base; junction bases outside the gene matches: 10. Germline assignment: CDR1 SGHRS and CDR2 YFSETQ. TCRdb's copy holds only in-frame clones and misses some; the assay was immunoSEQ multiplex PCR. The sample includes 150,000 to 200,000 clones, 70% to 85% of them seen just once. Allocation to cohorts depended on clinical history reported by the participants. The chain recombines TRBV5-1 with TRBJ2-7, with TRBD1 matching 8 bases. Sequencing was carried out using PBMCs or T cells enriched from blood (not recorded which). The clonotype comes from a woman in her forties or fifties who had recovered from COVID-19. The CDR3: CASSLTNYRGSYEQYF. For the CDR3, the DNA is TGCGCCAGCAGCCTCACCAACTACAGGGGGTCCTACGAGCAGTACTTC.